This is a list of T cell receptor beta chains from one sample in a study of long-term antiretroviral therapy in people with HIV. The table came from immunoSEQ multiplex PCR; TCRdb's copy has only in-frame clones and leaves some out. The sample lists about 37,000 clones; over 80% were seen once. Sequences were derived from unsorted PBMCs, sampled 1 year after starting antiretroviral therapy. These receptor sequences come from a man between 18 and 35 years old with HIV. Both conserved end residues are trimmed from each CDR3.

CDR3,V,J
ASRPTGQGGTDTQY,TRBV6-4,TRBJ2-3
AIGSGQQANYGYT,TRBV10-3,TRBJ1-2
ASSEYQGSDEQY,TRBV9,TRBJ2-7
ASSPLAGGPNEQF,TRBV18,TRBJ2-1
ASSLNINQPQH,TRBV5-8,TRBJ1-5
SAPGTRSGANVLT,TRBV29-1,TRBJ2-6
ASSLGEGWQY,TRBV7-9,TRBJ2-7
ASSNTASGRVDNEQF,TRBV27,TRBJ2-1
ATQTGTEAF,TRBV10-3,TRBJ1-1
ASSVQDTSSYEQY,TRBV9,TRBJ2-7
ASNPTGQNTEAF,TRBV9,TRBJ1-1
ASSVDGERYQPQH,TRBV9,TRBJ1-5
ASSEWVRGNTEAF,TRBV6-1,TRBJ1-1
ASMLQGRAGELF,TRBV7-9,TRBJ2-2
ASSVEATAPYNEQF,TRBV6-4,TRBJ2-1